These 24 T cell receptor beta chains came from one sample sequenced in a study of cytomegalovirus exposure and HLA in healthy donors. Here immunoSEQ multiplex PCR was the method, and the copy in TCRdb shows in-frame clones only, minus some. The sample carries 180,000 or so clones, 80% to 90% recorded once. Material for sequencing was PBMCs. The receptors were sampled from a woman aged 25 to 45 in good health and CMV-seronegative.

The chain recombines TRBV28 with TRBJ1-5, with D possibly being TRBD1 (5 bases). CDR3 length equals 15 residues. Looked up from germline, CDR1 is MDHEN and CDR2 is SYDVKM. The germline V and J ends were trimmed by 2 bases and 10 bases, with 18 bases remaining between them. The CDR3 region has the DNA TGTGCCAGCAGTTTACAAGTGGGGGGAGGAAGTCCCCAGCATTTT. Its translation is CASSLQVGGGSPQHF.

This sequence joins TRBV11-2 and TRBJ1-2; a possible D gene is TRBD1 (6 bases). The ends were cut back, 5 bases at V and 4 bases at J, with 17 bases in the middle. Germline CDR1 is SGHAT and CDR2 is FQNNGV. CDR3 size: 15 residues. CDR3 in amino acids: CASSPPWGLSYGYTF. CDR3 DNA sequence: TGTGCCAGCAGCCCCCCTTGGGGGCTGAGCTATGGCTACACCTTC.

The CDR3 region has the DNA TGTGCCAGCAGTTTATTTCCTTTTGGACAGGGGGAAGAGACCCAGTACTTC. It codes for CASSLFPFGQGEETQYF. The rearrangement links TRBV27 to TRBJ2-5; 10 bases fit TRBD1. Germline values: CDR1 MNHEY, CDR2 SMNVEV (reference sequence). The V gene end was trimmed by 1 base and the J gene end by 3 bases; junction bases not matched to a gene: 8. This CDR3 contains 17 residues.

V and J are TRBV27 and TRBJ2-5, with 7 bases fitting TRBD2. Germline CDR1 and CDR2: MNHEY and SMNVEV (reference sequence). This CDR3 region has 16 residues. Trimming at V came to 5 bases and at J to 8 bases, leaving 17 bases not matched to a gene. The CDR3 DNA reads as TGTGCCAGCAGTCCTCTAGGGCTAGCGGAAAAGTCTACCCAGTACTTC. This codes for CASSPLGLAEKSTQYF.

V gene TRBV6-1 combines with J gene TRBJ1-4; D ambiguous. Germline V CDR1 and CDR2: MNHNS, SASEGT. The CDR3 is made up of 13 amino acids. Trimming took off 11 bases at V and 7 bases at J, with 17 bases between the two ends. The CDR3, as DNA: TGTGCCTCCACTGATGGCGGTGGTGAAAAACTGTTTTTT. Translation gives CASTDGGGEKLFF.

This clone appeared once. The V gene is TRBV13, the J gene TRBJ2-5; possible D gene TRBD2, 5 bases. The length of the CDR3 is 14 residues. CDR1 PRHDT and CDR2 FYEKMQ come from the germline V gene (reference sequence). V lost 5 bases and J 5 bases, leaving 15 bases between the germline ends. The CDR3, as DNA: TGTGCCAGCAGCCGGGATTCGGCCCGCGAGACCCAGTACTTC. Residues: CASSRDSARETQYF.

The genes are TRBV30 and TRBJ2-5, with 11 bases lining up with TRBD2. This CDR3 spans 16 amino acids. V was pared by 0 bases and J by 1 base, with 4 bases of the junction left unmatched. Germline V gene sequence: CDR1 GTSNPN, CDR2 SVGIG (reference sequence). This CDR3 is CAWSVHSGGGQETQYF. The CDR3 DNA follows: TGTGCCTGGAGTGTCCATAGCGGGGGGGGCCAAGAGACCCAGTACTTC.

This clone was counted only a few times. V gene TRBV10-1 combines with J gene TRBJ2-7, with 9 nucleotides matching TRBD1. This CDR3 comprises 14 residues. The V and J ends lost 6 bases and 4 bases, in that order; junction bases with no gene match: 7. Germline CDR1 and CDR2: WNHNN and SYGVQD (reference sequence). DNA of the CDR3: TGCGCCAGCAGCACAGGGGGCGCCGGTTACGAGCAGTACTTC. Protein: CASSTGGAGYEQYF.

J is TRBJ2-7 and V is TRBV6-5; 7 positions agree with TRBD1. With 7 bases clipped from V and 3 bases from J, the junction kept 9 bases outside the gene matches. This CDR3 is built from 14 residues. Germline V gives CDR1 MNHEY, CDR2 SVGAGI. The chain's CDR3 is CASKPIRDSYEQYF. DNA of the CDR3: TGTGCCAGCAAGCCTATACGGGACAGCTACGAGCAGTACTTC.

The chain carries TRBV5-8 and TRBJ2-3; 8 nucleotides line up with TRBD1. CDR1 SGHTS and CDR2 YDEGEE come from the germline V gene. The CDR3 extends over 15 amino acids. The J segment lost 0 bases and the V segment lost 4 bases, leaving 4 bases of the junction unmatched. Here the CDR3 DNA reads TGTGCCAGCAGCCACGGACAGGGCAGCACAGATACGCAGTATTTT. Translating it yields CASSHGQGSTDTQYF.

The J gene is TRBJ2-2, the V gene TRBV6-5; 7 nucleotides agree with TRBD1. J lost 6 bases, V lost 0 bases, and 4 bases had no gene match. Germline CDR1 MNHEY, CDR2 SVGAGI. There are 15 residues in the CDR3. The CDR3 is CASSYSRQGAGELFF. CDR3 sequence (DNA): TGTGCCAGCAGTTACTCGAGACAGGGTGCCGGGGAGCTGTTTTTT.

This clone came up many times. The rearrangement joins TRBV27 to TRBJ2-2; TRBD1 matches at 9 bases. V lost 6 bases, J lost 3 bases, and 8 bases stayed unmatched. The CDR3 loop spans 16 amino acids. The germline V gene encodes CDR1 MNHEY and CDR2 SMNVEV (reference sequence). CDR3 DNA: TGTGCCAGCAGCTGGGCGGGACAGGGATACACCGGGGAGCTGTTTTTT. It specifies CASSWAGQGYTGELFF.

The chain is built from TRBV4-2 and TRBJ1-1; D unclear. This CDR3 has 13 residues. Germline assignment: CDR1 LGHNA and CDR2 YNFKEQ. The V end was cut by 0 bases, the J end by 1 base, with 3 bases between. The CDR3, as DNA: TGTGCCAGCAGCCAAGAGAGGAACACTGAAGCTTTCTTT. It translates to CASSQERNTEAFF.

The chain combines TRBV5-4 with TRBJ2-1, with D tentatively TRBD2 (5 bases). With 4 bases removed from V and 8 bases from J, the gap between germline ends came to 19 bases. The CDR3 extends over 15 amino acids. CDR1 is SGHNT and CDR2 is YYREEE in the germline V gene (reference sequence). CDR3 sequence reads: CASSPLARGGDEQFF. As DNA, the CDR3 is TGTGCCAGCAGCCCCCTCGCCCGGGGTGGGGATGAGCAGTTCTTC.

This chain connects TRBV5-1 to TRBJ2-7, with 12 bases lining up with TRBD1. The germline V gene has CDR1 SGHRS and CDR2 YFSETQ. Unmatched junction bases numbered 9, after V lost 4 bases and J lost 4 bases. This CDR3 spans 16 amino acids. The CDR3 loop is CASSPDGTGGFYEQYF. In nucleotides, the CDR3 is TGCGCCAGCAGCCCAGACGGGACAGGGGGCTTTTACGAGCAGTACTTC.

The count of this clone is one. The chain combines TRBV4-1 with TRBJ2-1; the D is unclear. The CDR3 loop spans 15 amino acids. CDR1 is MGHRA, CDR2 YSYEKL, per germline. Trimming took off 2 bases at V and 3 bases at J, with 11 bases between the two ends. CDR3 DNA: TGCGCCAGCAGCCAAATGGGCGTCCACTACAATGAGCAGTTCTTC. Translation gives CASSQMGVHYNEQFF.

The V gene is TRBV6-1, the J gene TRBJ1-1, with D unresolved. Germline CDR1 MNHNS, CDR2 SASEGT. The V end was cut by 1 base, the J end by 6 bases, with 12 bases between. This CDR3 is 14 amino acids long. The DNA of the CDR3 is TGTGCCAGCAGTGAAGTTGAGGGTGGACCTGAAGCTTTCTTT. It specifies CASSEVEGGPEAFF.

CDR3 DNA sequence: TGTGCCAGCAGCTTGGGACAGACGAACACTGAAGCTTTCTTT. It is translated as CASSLGQTNTEAFF. The rearrangement links TRBV5-6 to TRBJ1-1, with D possibly TRBD1 on 5 matching bases. V lost 0 bases, J lost 1 base, and 7 bases lay in between. The V gene's germline CDR1 is SGHDT and CDR2 YYEEEE. The length of the CDR3 is 14 residues.

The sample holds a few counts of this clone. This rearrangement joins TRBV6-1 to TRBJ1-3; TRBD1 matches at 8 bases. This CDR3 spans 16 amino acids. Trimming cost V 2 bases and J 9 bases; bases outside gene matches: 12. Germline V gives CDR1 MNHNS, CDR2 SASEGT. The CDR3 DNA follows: TGTGCCAGCAGTGAATCGACCTTCAGGGGGCTGAGCACCATATATTTT. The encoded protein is CASSESTFRGLSTIYF.

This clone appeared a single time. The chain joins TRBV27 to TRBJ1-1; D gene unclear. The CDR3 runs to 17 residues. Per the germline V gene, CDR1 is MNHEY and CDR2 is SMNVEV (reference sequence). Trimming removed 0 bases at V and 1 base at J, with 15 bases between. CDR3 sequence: CASSLSAAPTWNTEAFF. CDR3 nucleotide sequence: TGTGCCAGCAGTTTATCAGCGGCTCCCACCTGGAACACTGAAGCTTTCTTT.

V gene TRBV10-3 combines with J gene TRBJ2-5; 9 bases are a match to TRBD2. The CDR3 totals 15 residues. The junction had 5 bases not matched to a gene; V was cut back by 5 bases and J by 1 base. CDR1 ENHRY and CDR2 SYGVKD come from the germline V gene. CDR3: CAISTVAGAQETQYF. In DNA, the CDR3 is TGTGCCATCAGTACCGTAGCGGGGGCCCAAGAGACCCAGTACTTC.

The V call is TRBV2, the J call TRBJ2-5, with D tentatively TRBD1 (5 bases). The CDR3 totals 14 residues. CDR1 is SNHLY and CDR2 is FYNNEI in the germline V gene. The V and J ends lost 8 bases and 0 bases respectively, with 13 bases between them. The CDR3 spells CASQPQGYQETQYF. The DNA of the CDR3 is TGTGCCAGCCAACCTCAGGGTTACCAAGAGACCCAGTACTTC.

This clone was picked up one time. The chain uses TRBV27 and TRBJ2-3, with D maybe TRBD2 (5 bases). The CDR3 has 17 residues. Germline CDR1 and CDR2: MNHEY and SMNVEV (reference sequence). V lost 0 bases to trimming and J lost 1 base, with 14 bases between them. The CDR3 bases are TGTGCCAGCAGTTTATCGATACGGGAAGAGGGCACAGATACGCAGTATTTT. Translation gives CASSLSIREEGTDTQYF.

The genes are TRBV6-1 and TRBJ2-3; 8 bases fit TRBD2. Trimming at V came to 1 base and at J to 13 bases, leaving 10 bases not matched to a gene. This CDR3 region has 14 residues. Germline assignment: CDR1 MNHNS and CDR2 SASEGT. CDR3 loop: CASSEEGTRSSEYF. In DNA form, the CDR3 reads TGTGCCAGCAGTGAAGAAGGGACTAGATCCTCGGAGTATTTT.